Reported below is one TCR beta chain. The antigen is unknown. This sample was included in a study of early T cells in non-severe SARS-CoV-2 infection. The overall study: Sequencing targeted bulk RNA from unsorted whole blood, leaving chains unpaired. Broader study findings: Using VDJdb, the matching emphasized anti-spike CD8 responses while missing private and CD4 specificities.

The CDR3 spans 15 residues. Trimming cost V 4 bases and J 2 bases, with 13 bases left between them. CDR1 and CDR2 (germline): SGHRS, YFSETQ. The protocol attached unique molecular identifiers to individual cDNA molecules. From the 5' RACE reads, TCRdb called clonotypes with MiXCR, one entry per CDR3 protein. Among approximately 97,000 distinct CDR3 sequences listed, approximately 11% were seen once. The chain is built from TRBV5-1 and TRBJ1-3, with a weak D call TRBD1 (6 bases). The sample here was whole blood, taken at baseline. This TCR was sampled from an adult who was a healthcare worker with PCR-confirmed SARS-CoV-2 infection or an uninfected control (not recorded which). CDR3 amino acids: CASSLDSTTGNTIYF. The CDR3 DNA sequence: TGCGCCAGCAGCCTGGACAGTACAACTGGAAACACCATATATTTT.